The present T cell receptor (beta chain) was sequenced within a study of identical twins. Overall study results and limits: Beta clonotypes that were abundant in cord blood contained fewer insertions, a pattern absent from memory repertoires. Excess sharing by twins proved weaker in beta out-of-frame sequences.

TCRdb passed the 5' RACE reads through MiXCR, listing each CDR3 protein once. The data contain 1.5 million to 2 million distinct CDR3 sequences, around 33% of them seen just once; the ten biggest clones take up 0.27%. Comments on this clonotype: What it recognizes is unknown.

The CDR3 totals 19 residues. Germline V CDR1 and CDR2: SGHVS, FQNEAQ. Trimming cost V 7 bases and J 2 bases; bases outside gene matches: 21. Sample: cord blood. The genes are TRBV7-8 and TRBJ2-3, with 7 bases aligning to TRBD2. This clonotype originated in a newborn girl in good health. The CDR3 here is CASNSPVKARDYDTDTQYF. The CDR3 DNA is TGTGCCAGCAACTCACCCGTTAAGGCGCGGGACTATGACACAGATACGCAGTATTTT.